Sequencing of this T cell receptor beta chain was carried out in a study of OX40 agonist ivuxolimab in advanced cancers. Study-level background: From 23 to 79 years was the age range, with a mean of 60 years, and 65% to 90% were male.

Sequencing was performed with immunoSEQ multiplex PCR; in TCRdb, only in-frame clones are kept and a portion is missing. The data show approximately 74,000 clones, roughly four fifths seen once. The CDR3 contains 12 residues. Trimming left V 3 bases short and J 10 bases short, with 10 bases between. CDR1 is LNHDA and CDR2 is SQIVND in the germline V gene (reference sequence). The gene calls are TRBV19 and TRBJ2-1, with D tentatively TRBD1 (6 bases). The material sequenced was CD4+ or CD8+ T cells sorted from blood, taken in a trial of the OX40 agonist ivuxolimab. This TCR derives from an adult with an advanced solid tumor such as melanoma, head and neck, liver or kidney cancer. CDR3 bases: TGTGCCAGTAGTATTGTTGGGACAGAGCAGTTCTTC. This codes for CASSIVGTEQFF.